This passage covers 23 T cell receptor beta chains from one sample sequenced in a study of T cell responses to AZD1222 COVID-19 vaccine. Profiling relied on immunoSEQ multiplex PCR, and the TCRdb table lists in-frame clones only, not all of them. The repertoire holds about 110,000 clones, 88% seen once, with around 13% in the top ten. Sequencing used peripheral blood, obtained on day 0 of MenACWY control vaccination. These TCRs come from an adult in good health.

The chain carries TRBV7-2 and TRBJ2-5; D unresolved. Trimming pared 2 bases from V and 7 bases from J, leaving 11 bases between. The CDR3 runs to 13 residues. The germline CDR1 and CDR2 sequences are SGHTA and FQGNSA. The CDR3 is CASSLIGDGTQYF. The CDR3 region has the DNA TGTGCCAGCAGCTTAATCGGAGACGGGACCCAGTACTTC.

The V call is TRBV9, the J call TRBJ2-3, with 7 bases identical to TRBD2. Germline V gene data show CDR1 as SGDLS and CDR2 as YYNGEE. The J segment lost 0 bases and the V segment lost 10 bases, leaving 5 bases of the junction unmatched. The CDR3 sequence is 13 residues long. DNA of the CDR3: TGTGCCTCTTCGGGGGGTAGCACAGATACGCAGTATTTT. It is translated as CASSGGSTDTQYF.

V and J are TRBV3-1 (or the pseudogene TRBV3-2) and TRBJ2-1; D gene unclear. Germline CDR1 is LGHDT and CDR2 is YNNKEL (reference sequence). With 4 bases removed from V and 3 bases from J, the gap between germline ends came to 10 bases. This CDR3 has 14 residues. In DNA form, the CDR3 reads TGTGCCAGCAGCCTCGCGGCAGGCTACAATGAGCAGTTCTTC. Translation: CASSLAAGYNEQFF.

The V and J genes are TRBV7-9 and TRBJ2-6, with D unresolved. The ends were cut back, 5 bases at V and 0 bases at J, with 11 bases in the middle. The V gene's germline CDR1 is SEHNR and CDR2 FQNEAQ (reference sequence). This CDR3 spans 16 amino acids. CDR3 DNA: TGTGCCAGCAGCCCCGCTCCTTCCTCTGGGGCCAACGTCCTGACTTTC. Its translation is CASSPAPSSGANVLTF.

This rearrangement joins TRBV15 to TRBJ1-5; no clear D. This CDR3 has 14 amino acids. Trimming left V 5 bases short and J 0 bases short, with 8 bases between. The germline V gene has CDR1 LNHNV and CDR2 YYDKDF (reference sequence). The CDR3 reads CATSPVDSNQPQHF. The CDR3 DNA sequence: TGTGCCACCAGCCCGGTAGATAGCAATCAGCCCCAGCATTTT. The variable domain in full, with the rest retrieved from reference TRBV15 and TRBJ1-5, is DAMVIQNPRYQVTQFGKPVTLSCSQTLNHNVMYWYQQKSSQAPKLLFHYYDKDFNNEADTPDNFQSRRPNTSFCFLDIRSPGLGDTAMYLCATSPVDSNQPQHFGDGTRLSIL.

This clone was counted many times. This sequence joins TRBV3-1 (or the pseudogene TRBV3-2) and TRBJ2-7, with D perhaps matching TRBD1 (6 bases). V lost 10 bases to trimming and J lost 2 bases, with 15 bases between them. This CDR3 comprises 13 residues. Germline loops: CDR1 LGHDT, CDR2 YNNKEL (reference sequence). Here the CDR3 reads CANPGQTTYEQYF. The CDR3, as DNA: TGTGCCAACCCGGGACAAACTACCTACGAGCAGTACTTC.

J is TRBJ2-1 and V is TRBV11-2; D may be TRBD2 (6 bases). With 5 bases removed from V and 8 bases from J, the gap between germline ends came to 19 bases. In germline, CDR1 is SGHAT, CDR2 FQNNGV. CDR3 size: 15 residues. CDR3 in DNA: TGTGCCAGCAGCGAACCGGGAGAGTTTGGAGATGAGCAGTTCTTC. Its translation is CASSEPGEFGDEQFF.

This clone was seen a single time. The V gene is TRBV30, the J gene TRBJ1-6; a possible D gene is TRBD1 (6 bases). This CDR3 is 13 amino acids long. V was cut by 1 base and J by 5 bases, with 6 bases left in between. CDR1 and CDR2 (germline): GTSNPN, SVGIG (reference sequence). The CDR3 protein is CAWSGTDNSPLHF. In DNA form, the CDR3 reads TGTGCCTGGAGTGGGACAGATAATTCACCCCTCCACTTT.

The chain couples TRBV7-3 to TRBJ2-7; a weak D match, TRBD2 (5 bases). The germline V gene has CDR1 SGHTA and CDR2 FQGTGA. Trimming stripped 4 bases from V and 2 bases from J, with 12 bases between. The length of the CDR3 is 14 residues. The CDR3 region is CASSSQPGTYEQYF. CDR3 DNA sequence: TGTGCCAGCAGCTCTCAACCCGGGACCTACGAGCAGTACTTC.

The rearrangement links TRBV2 to TRBJ1-5, with TRBD1 matching 8 bases. The ends lost 3 bases at V and 6 bases at J; junction bases unmatched: 4. This CDR3 region has 14 residues. Germline V CDR1 and CDR2: SNHLY, FYNNEI. As DNA, the CDR3 is TGTGCCAGCAGTGACGAAACAGGGGGTCAGCCCCAGCATTTT. Protein: CASSDETGGQPQHF.

The gene calls are TRBV5-1 and TRBJ1-2, with D possibly TRBD1 on 6 matching bases. Germline-derived CDR1 and CDR2 are SGHRS and YFSETQ. V lost 0 bases, J lost 8 bases, and 14 bases lay in between. The CDR3 is 14 residues long. CDR3 region: CASSLDPGAGGYTF. The DNA for the CDR3 is TGCGCCAGCAGCTTGGATCCGGGGGCAGGAGGCTACACCTTC.

J is TRBJ2-3 and V is TRBV11-3, with D possibly matching TRBD2 (5 bases). V lost 5 bases to trimming and J lost 2 bases, with 14 bases between them. The CDR3 length is 15 residues. Looked up from germline, CDR1 is SGHNT and CDR2 is YENEEA. The CDR3 here is CASSPGTRDTDTQYF. CDR3 nucleotide sequence: TGTGCCAGCAGCCCAGGAACTAGGGACACAGATACGCAGTATTTT.

This chain uses TRBV21-1 with TRBJ1-3; TRBD1 is the table's D call, not checked against the DNA. TRBV21-1 is a known pseudogene. This CDR3 comprises 15 residues. The chain's CDR3 is CASSKRQGRGNTIYF. CDR3 sequence (DNA): TGTGCCAGCAGCAAACGACAGGGGAGGGGAAACACCATATATTTT.

Here the CDR3 DNA reads TGTGCCAGTAGTATACAAGGATTCCCTGAAGCTTTCTTT. Encoded protein: CASSIQGFPEAFF. The chain is built from TRBV19 and TRBJ1-1; D remains ambiguous. CDR3 length: 13 amino acids. The germline CDR1 and CDR2 sequences are LNHDA and SQIVND (reference sequence). Trimming stripped 2 bases from V and 6 bases from J, with 10 bases between.

This chain joins TRBV6-6 and TRBJ2-4; either TRBD1 or TRBD2 may fit D (5 bases each). The V end lost 0 bases, the J end lost 0 bases, and 6 bases lay between the germline ends. The CDR3 loop spans 15 amino acids. CDR1 is MNHNY and CDR2 is SVGAGI in the germline V gene (reference sequence). This chain's CDR3 is CASSYSRGAKNIQYF. CDR3 bases: TGTGCCAGCAGTTACTCGAGGGGAGCCAAAAACATTCAGTACTTC.

The V gene is TRBV11-3, the J gene TRBJ2-1, with D possibly matching TRBD1 (6 bases). CDR3 length equals 13 residues. CDR1 SGHNT and CDR2 YENEEA come from the germline V gene. V was cut by 0 bases and J by 8 bases, with 8 bases left in between. Written as DNA, the CDR3 is TGTGCCAGCAGCTTAGATCACAGGGATGAGCAGTTCTTC. Amino acids: CASSLDHRDEQFF.

The rearrangement joins TRBV29-1 to TRBJ1-4; D is ambiguous. V was trimmed by 5 bases and J by 3 bases, leaving 10 bases between them. The germline CDR1 and CDR2 sequences are SQVTM and ANQGSEA. The CDR3 sequence is 13 residues long. The CDR3 sequence is CSVRADSNEKLFF. The DNA of the CDR3 is TGCAGCGTTCGGGCAGACTCTAATGAAAAACTGTTTTTT. The entire variable domain, with the rest obtained from reference TRBV29-1 and TRBJ1-4, is as follows: SAVISQKPSRDICQRGTSLTIQCQVDSQVTMMFWYRQQPGQSLTLIATANQGSEATYESGFVIDKFPISRPNLTFSTLTVSNMSPEDSSIYLCSVRADSNEKLFFGSGTQLSVL.

The rearrangement joins TRBV27 to TRBJ2-4; D could derive from TRBD1 or TRBD2 (6 bases each). Germline CDR1 reads MNHEY; CDR2 reads SMNVEV (reference sequence). V dropped 3 bases and J dropped 10 bases, with 16 bases sitting between them. The CDR3 sequence is 14 residues long. The DNA for the CDR3 is TGTGCCAGCAGTTTGAGGGGGGATGGGTTAATTCAGTACTTC. This gives the protein CASSLRGDGLIQYF.

The V call is TRBV9, the J call TRBJ1-6; D not certain. V was trimmed by 3 bases and J by 8 bases, leaving 12 bases between them. The CDR3 contains 14 residues. Germline-derived CDR1 and CDR2 are SGDLS and YYNGEE. This chain's CDR3 is CASSGGEADSPLHF. CDR3 in DNA: TGTGCCAGCAGCGGCGGGGAAGCGGATTCACCCCTCCACTTT.

The V call is TRBV27, the J call TRBJ2-1; maybe TRBD1 (5 bases). CDR3 size: 18 residues. The V gene lost 7 bases and the J gene lost 7 bases, with 29 bases spanning the gap. From germline, CDR1 is MNHEY and CDR2 SMNVEV (reference sequence). The CDR3 region is CASIPPPAVQGYRNEQFF. In DNA, the CDR3 is TGTGCCAGCATCCCTCCACCCGCGGTCCAGGGATACCGAAATGAGCAGTTCTTC.

The V call is TRBV3-1 (or the pseudogene TRBV3-2), the J call TRBJ2-5; no clear D. V was trimmed by 3 bases and J by 5 bases, leaving 7 bases between them. CDR1 is LGHDT, CDR2 YNNKEL, per germline (reference sequence). The CDR3 length is 12 residues. In nucleotides, the CDR3 is TGTGCCAGCAGCCAGCTTTCTGAGACCCAGTACTTC. Translation: CASSQLSETQYF.

The rearrangement joins TRBV5-4 to TRBJ1-1, with 8 bases matching TRBD1. Per germline, CDR1 SGHNT and CDR2 YYREEE (reference sequence). Trimming took 2 bases from V and 4 from J; bases not matched to a gene: 4. The CDR3 totals 14 residues. The CDR3 spells CASSFNRGSTEAFF. In nucleotides, the CDR3 is TGTGCCAGCAGCTTTAACAGGGGGTCCACTGAAGCTTTCTTT.

The rearrangement uses TRBV7-8 and TRBJ2-2; TRBD2 matches 10 bases. J lost 2 bases, V lost 5 bases, and 11 bases had no gene match. Germline loops: CDR1 SGHVS, CDR2 FQNEAQ. The CDR3 covers 18 residues. Here the CDR3 reads CASSERASGGLNTGELFF. CDR3 nucleotide sequence: TGTGCCAGCAGCGAACGAGCTAGCGGGGGCCTTAACACCGGGGAGCTGTTTTTT. Together with reference TRBV7-8 and TRBJ2-2, the CDR3 gives the full variable domain: GAGVSQSPRYKVAKRGQDVALRCDPISGHVSLFWYQQALGQGPEFLTYFQNEAQLDKSGLPSDRFFAERPEGSVSTLKIQRTQQEDSAVYLCASSERASGGLNTGELFFGEGSRLTVL.